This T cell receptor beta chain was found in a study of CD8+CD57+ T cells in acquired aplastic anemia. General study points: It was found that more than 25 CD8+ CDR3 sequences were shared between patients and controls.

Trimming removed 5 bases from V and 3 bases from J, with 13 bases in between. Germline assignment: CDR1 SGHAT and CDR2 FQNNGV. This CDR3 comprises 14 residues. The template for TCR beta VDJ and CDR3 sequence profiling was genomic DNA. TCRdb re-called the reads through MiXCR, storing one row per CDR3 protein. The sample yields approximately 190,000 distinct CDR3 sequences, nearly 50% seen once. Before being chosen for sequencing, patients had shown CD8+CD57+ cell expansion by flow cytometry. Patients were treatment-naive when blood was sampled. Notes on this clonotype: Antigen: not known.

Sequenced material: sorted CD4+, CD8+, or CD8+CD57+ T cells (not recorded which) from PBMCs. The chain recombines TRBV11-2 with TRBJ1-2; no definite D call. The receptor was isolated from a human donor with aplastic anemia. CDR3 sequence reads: CASSRPLLDYGYTF. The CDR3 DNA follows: TGTGCCAGCAGCCGCCCCTTATTGGACTATGGCTACACCTTC.